The entry below gives a single T cell receptor (beta chain) sequence along with its context. Antigen: not known. Per germline, CDR1 SNHLY and CDR2 FYNNEI. V shed 1 base and J 6 bases; nucleotides not matched to a gene: 3. The CDR3 sequence is 16 residues long. This sample was included in a study of CD8 T cells in ankylosing spondylitis. Study results and caveats: Characteristic of ankylosing spondylitis blood, it appeared, was a TCR beta motif comprising about eight highly homologous variants. In ankylosing spondylitis patients, matched synovial fluid reportedly showed significant enrichment of disease-linked clones. Past research had described some motif variants in reactive arthritis synovial fluid and blood. The authors found the disease-linked clones to be CD8+ and relatively rare in peripheral blood.

Quantitative 5'-RACE with molecular barcodes produced the TCR beta libraries. One entry per CDR3 protein results from TCRdb running MiXCR on the 5' RACE reads. The sample includes about 540,000 distinct CDR3 sequences, about 13% seen only once; the top ten take nearly 7%. This receptor was identified in a male donor with ankylosing spondylitis. Sequencing input: blood, either unsorted or a sorted T cell fraction (not recorded which). V and J are TRBV2 and TRBJ1-6; 10 nucleotides match TRBD1. The CDR3 nucleotides read TGTGCCAGCAGTGAAGGGACAGGGGGTAGTAATTCACCCCTCCACTTT. This sequence encodes CASSEGTGGSNSPLHF. Full variable domain (rest looked up from reference TRBV2 and TRBJ1-6): EPEVTQTPSHQVTQMGQEVILRCVPISNHLYFYWYRQILGQKVEFLVSFYNNEISEKSEIFDDQFSVERPDGSNFTLKIRSTKLEDSAMYFCASSEGTGGSNSPLHFGNGTRLTVT.